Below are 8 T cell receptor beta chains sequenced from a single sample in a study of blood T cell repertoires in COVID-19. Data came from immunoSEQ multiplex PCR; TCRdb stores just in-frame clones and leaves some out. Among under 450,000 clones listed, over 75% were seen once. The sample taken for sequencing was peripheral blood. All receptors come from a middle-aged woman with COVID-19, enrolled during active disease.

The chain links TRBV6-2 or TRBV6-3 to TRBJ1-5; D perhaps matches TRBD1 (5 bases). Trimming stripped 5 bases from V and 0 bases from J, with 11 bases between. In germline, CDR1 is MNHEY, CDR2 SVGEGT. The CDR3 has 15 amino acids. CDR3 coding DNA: TGTGCCAGCAGTGACGACAGACATAGCAATCAGCCCCAGCATTTT. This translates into CASSDDRHSNQPQHF.

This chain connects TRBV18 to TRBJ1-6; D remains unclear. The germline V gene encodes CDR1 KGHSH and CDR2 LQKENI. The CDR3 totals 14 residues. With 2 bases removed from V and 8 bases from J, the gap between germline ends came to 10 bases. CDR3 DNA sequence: TGTGCCAGCTCACCAGCTGGGCGTGATTCACCCCTCCACTTT. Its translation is CASSPAGRDSPLHF. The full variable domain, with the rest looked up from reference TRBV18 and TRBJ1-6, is NAGVMQNPRHLVRRRGQEARLRCSPMKGHSHVYWYRQLPEEGLKFMVYLQKENIIDESGMPKERFSAEFPKEGPSILRIQQVVRGDSAAYFCASSPAGRDSPLHFGNGTRLTVT.

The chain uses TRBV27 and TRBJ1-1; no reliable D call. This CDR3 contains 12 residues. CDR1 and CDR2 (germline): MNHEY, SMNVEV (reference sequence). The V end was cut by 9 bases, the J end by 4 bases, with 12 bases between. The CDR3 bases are TGTGCCAGTCGTCGGGGAGGCACTGAAGCTTTCTTT. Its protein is CASRRGGTEAFF.

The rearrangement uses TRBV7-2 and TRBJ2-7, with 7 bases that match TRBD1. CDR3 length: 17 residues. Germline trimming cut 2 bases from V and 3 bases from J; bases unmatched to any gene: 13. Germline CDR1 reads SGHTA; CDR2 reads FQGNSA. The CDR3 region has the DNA TGTGCCAGCAGCTTAAGCAGGGGACAGCCAACTTACTACGAGCAGTACTTC. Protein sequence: CASSLSRGQPTYYEQYF.

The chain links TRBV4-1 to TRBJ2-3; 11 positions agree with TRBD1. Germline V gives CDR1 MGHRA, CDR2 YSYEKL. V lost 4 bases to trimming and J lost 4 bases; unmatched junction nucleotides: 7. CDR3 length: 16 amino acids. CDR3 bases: TGCGCCAGCAGCCGGCCGGGACAGGGGGGATCAGATACGCAGTATTTT. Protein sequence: CASSRPGQGGSDTQYF.

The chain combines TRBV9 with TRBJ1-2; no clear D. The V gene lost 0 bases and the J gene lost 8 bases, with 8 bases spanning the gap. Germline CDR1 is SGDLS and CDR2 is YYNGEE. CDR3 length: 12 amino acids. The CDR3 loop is CASSVGQYGYTF. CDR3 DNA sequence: TGTGCCAGCAGCGTAGGTCAGTACGGCTACACCTTC.

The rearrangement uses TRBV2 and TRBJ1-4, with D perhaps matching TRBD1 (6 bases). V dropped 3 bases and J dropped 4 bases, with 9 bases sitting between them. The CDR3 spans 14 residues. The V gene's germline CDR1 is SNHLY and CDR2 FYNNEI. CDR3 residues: CASSEDRVNEKLFF. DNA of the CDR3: TGTGCCAGCAGTGAGGACAGAGTTAATGAAAAACTGTTTTTT. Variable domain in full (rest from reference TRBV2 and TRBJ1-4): EPEVTQTPSHQVTQMGQEVILRCVPISNHLYFYWYRQILGQKVEFLVSFYNNEISEKSEIFDDQFSVERPDGSNFTLKIRSTKLEDSAMYFCASSEDRVNEKLFFGSGTQLSVL.

As DNA, the CDR3 is TGTGCCAGCAGACTCACTAGCGCGCGCTCCTACAATGAGCAGTTCTTC. Its translation is CASRLTSARSYNEQFF. The rearrangement joins TRBV27 to TRBJ2-1; TRBD2 matches 7 bases. This CDR3 region has 16 residues. Germline trimming cut 6 bases from V and 0 bases from J; bases unmatched to any gene: 8. Germline values: CDR1 MNHEY, CDR2 SMNVEV (reference sequence).